A single sample is the source of the 23 T cell receptor beta chains below, sequenced in a study of T cell changes during pregnancy in multiple sclerosis (dated by TCRdb to the late 2010s). Libraries were made using the immunoSEQ multiplex PCR assay. Held by TCRdb, this immuneACCESS table contains in-frame sequences only and omits some clones. Under half of the omission traces to an unresolved V gene where checked; the cause of the rest is unknown. For this sample the table gives more than 45,000 clones, of which roughly 94% were detected only once. Just under 0.6% of the sample belongs to the ten largest clones. The material sequenced was CD4+ T cells from peripheral blood mononuclear cells, taken in the second trimester of pregnancy. Source of these receptors: a female donor with multiple sclerosis, enrolled in a pregnancy study.

This chain's CDR3 is CASSLQAARPTQYF. For the CDR3, the DNA is TGTGCCAGCAGCTTGCAGGCAGCTCGCCCGACCCAGTACTTC. The J gene is TRBJ2-5, the V gene TRBV5-4; D is unresolved. CDR1 SGHNT and CDR2 YYREEE come from the germline V gene (reference sequence). Trimming removed 1 base from V and 7 bases from J, with 14 bases in between. The CDR3 runs to 14 residues.

The J gene is TRBJ2-7, the V gene TRBV15; 8 nucleotides agree with TRBD1. CDR1 and CDR2 from the germline V gene are LNHNV and YYDKDF (reference sequence). The length of the CDR3 is 14 residues. The V and J ends lost 0 bases and 7 bases, in that order; junction bases with no gene match: 5. CDR3 amino acids: CATSRDQGAQEQYF. Here the CDR3 DNA reads TGTGCCACCAGCAGAGATCAGGGGGCGCAAGAGCAGTACTTC. The complete variable domain, with remaining parts taken from reference TRBV15 and TRBJ2-7, reads DAMVIQNPRYQVTQFGKPVTLSCSQTLNHNVMYWYQQKSSQAPKLLFHYYDKDFNNEADTPDNFQSRRPNTSFCFLDIRSPGLGDTAMYLCATSRDQGAQEQYFGPGTRLTVT.

The chain uses TRBV14 and TRBJ1-6; 7 nucleotides line up with TRBD1. After removal of 2 bases from V and 14 bases from J, the junction contained 9 bases not matched to a gene. The CDR3 contains 14 residues. The germline V gene encodes CDR1 SGHDN and CDR2 FVKESK. CDR3 bases: TGTGCCAGCAGCCAAAGCCGACAGGGTTGGGCCCTCCACTTT. It codes for CASSQSRQGWALHF.

The chain joins TRBV15 to TRBJ2-7; D uncertain. Germline V gene data show CDR1 as LNHNV and CDR2 as YYDKDF (reference sequence). The CDR3 totals 11 residues. V gave up 0 bases and J gave up 9 bases, with 6 bases separating them. CDR3 sequence: CATSRDSGQYF. The CDR3 nucleotides are TGTGCCACCAGCAGAGATTCCGGGCAGTACTTC.

The chain has TRBV29-1 and TRBJ2-2, with 9 bases that match TRBD1. The length of the CDR3 is 15 residues. J gave up 4 bases and V 7 bases, and 10 bases lay outside the gene matches. Germline loops: CDR1 SQVTM, CDR2 ANQGSEA. The CDR3 spells CSAQRGTGTTGELFF. The CDR3, as DNA: TGCAGCGCCCAAAGGGGGACAGGGACCACCGGGGAGCTGTTTTTT.

V usage is TRBV5-1 and J usage is TRBJ2-2, with D uncertain. The CDR3 spans 15 residues. V shed 2 bases and J shed 8 bases, with 16 bases lying between them. Germline V gives CDR1 SGHRS, CDR2 YFSETQ. The CDR3 DNA is TGCGCCAGCAGCTTCGCCACTCCGAGGTCAGGGGAGCTGTTTTTT. Amino acids: CASSFATPRSGELFF. The full variable domain, in which reference TRBV5-1 and TRBJ2-2 provide the parts outside the CDR3, is KAGVTQTPRYLIKTRGQQVTLSCSPISGHRSVSWYQQTPGQGLQFLFEYFSETQRNKGNFPGRFSGRQFSNSRSEMNVSTLELGDSALYLCASSFATPRSGELFFGEGSRLTVL.

The V gene is TRBV7-2, the J gene TRBJ1-5; TRBD1 aligns across 7 bases. The CDR3 extends over 17 amino acids. V lost 5 bases and J lost 0; bases outside the gene matches: 10. Germline V gene data show CDR1 as SGHTA and CDR2 as FQGNSA. The CDR3 nucleotides are TGTGCCAGCAGCCCCGGGGTCGACAGGGATAGCAATCAGCCCCAGCATTTT. Translated: CASSPGVDRDSNQPQHF.

This sequence joins TRBV2 and TRBJ2-6; perhaps TRBD2 as D (5 bases). The germline V gene encodes CDR1 SNHLY and CDR2 FYNNEI. The germline V and J ends were trimmed by 6 bases and 7 bases, with 7 bases remaining between them. This CDR3 is 12 amino acids long. CDR3 DNA: TGTGCCAGCAGCGCGGGTGCCAACGTCCTGACTTTC. Translating gives CASSAGANVLTF.

The chain couples TRBV9 to TRBJ1-4, with D hard to call. CDR1 is SGDLS, CDR2 YYNGEE, per germline. Trimming removed 2 bases at V and 12 bases at J, with 17 bases between. The CDR3 totals 14 residues. Here the CDR3 reads CASSVGRVDGELFF. The CDR3 nucleotides read TGTGCCAGCAGCGTCGGGAGGGTGGATGGGGAACTGTTTTTT.

The rearrangement uses TRBV5-1 and TRBJ2-6; TRBD1 might be the D (8 bases). In germline, CDR1 is SGHRS, CDR2 YFSETQ. The ends were cut back, 0 bases at V and 4 bases at J, with 23 bases in the middle. The CDR3 runs 20 residues. The CDR3 DNA sequence: TGCGCCAGCAGCTTGGGCCGCGGGGGACAGGATGTGTTGGGGGCCAACGTCCTGACTTTC. Amino acids: CASSLGRGGQDVLGANVLTF.

This clone turned up a few times. The chain combines TRBV4-1 with TRBJ2-7; maybe TRBD2 (5 bases). The V end lost 3 bases, the J end lost 6 bases, and 18 bases lay between the germline ends. There are 15 residues in the CDR3. The germline V gene encodes CDR1 MGHRA and CDR2 YSYEKL. CDR3: CASSHPGKGQAEQYF. In DNA form, the CDR3 reads TGCGCCAGCAGCCATCCGGGGAAGGGCCAAGCCGAGCAGTACTTC.

This chain joins TRBV4-3 and TRBJ1-2, with D unresolved. The CDR3 consists of 12 residues. The germline gives CDR1 LGHNA, CDR2 YSLEER. V shed 1 base and J shed 7 bases, with 7 bases lying between them. The CDR3 DNA is TGCGCCAGCAGCCAAGGGGGAGGTGGCTACACCTTC. Amino acid sequence: CASSQGGGGYTF.

The V call is TRBV5-4, the J call TRBJ1-2, with 7 nucleotides matching TRBD1. Germline CDR1 and CDR2: SGHNT and YYREEE (reference sequence). The V gene end was trimmed by 2 bases and the J gene end by 2 bases; junction bases not matched to a gene: 6. There are 15 residues in the CDR3. This CDR3 is CASSFSTGWNYGYTF. The CDR3 DNA reads as TGTGCCAGCAGCTTTTCGACAGGGTGGAACTATGGCTACACCTTC. The whole variable domain, filled in from reference TRBV5-4 and TRBJ1-2, reads ETGVTQSPTHLIKTRGQQVTLRCSSQSGHNTVSWYQQALGQGPQFIFQYYREEENGRGNFPPRFSGLQFPNYSSELNVNALELDDSALYLCASSFSTGWNYGYTFGSGTRLTVV.

This chain connects TRBV27 to TRBJ1-2; D possibly corresponds to TRBD1 (5 bases). V shed 2 bases and J shed 7 bases, with 17 bases lying between them. There are 15 residues in the CDR3. Germline CDR1 and CDR2: MNHEY and SMNVEV (reference sequence). The CDR3 DNA reads TGTGCCAGCAGTTTAGGGGCGGGAGGGGCGTCTGGCTACACCTTC. Its translation is CASSLGAGGASGYTF.

The J gene is TRBJ2-5, the V gene TRBV5-4; 13 bases map to TRBD2. The V gene end was trimmed by 3 bases and the J gene end by 2 bases; junction bases not matched to a gene: 4. CDR1 is SGHNT, CDR2 YYREEE, per germline (reference sequence). This CDR3 has 16 residues. The CDR3 protein is CASSSGLAGIQETQYF. CDR3 sequence (DNA): TGTGCCAGCAGCTCGGGACTAGCGGGAATACAAGAGACCCAGTACTTC.

The V call is TRBV5-1, the J call TRBJ2-7; perhaps TRBD2 as D (5 bases). Deletions cut 0 bases from V and 1 base from J, with 8 bases between. Germline V CDR1 and CDR2: SGHRS, YFSETQ. The CDR3 sequence is 14 residues long. The DNA for the CDR3 is TGCGCCAGCAGCTTGGTCCCGGGGTCCTACGAGCAGTACTTC. Translating it yields CASSLVPGSYEQYF. Drawing the rest from reference TRBV5-1 and TRBJ2-7, the complete variable domain is KAGVTQTPRYLIKTRGQQVTLSCSPISGHRSVSWYQQTPGQGLQFLFEYFSETQRNKGNFPGRFSGRQFSNSRSEMNVSTLELGDSALYLCASSLVPGSYEQYFGPGTRLTVT.

CDR3: CASSPRSRDRFYTGELFF. The CDR3 coding sequence is TGTGCCAGCAGCCCGAGGTCCCGGGACAGGTTTTACACCGGGGAGCTGTTTTTT. The genes are TRBV14 and TRBJ2-2; 8 nucleotides match TRBD1. Trimming cost V 4 bases and J 3 bases; bases outside gene matches: 13. The CDR3 consists of 18 residues. The V gene's germline CDR1 is SGHDN and CDR2 FVKESK.

The rearrangement uses TRBV30 and TRBJ2-5; a possible D gene is TRBD1 (5 bases). The CDR3 consists of 15 residues. Germline values: CDR1 GTSNPN, CDR2 SVGIG (reference sequence). V lost 2 bases to trimming and J lost 5 bases, with 18 bases between them. The CDR3 here is CAWSSRRQLRETQYF. As DNA, the CDR3 is TGTGCCTGGAGTTCTAGGCGACAGCTGAGGGAGACCCAGTACTTC.

The V and J genes are TRBV7-9 and TRBJ2-7; D is perhaps TRBD1 (6 bases). V lost 5 bases and J lost 7, with 18 bases in between. The CDR3 runs 14 residues. Germline CDR1 and CDR2: SEHNR and FQNEAQ (reference sequence). The CDR3 loop reads CASSRPGSQGEQYF. In DNA, the CDR3 is TGTGCCAGCAGCCGCCCCGGCTCCCAGGGGGAGCAGTACTTC.

The chain employs TRBV30 and TRBJ2-1; 8 nucleotides align to TRBD2. J was trimmed by 8 bases and V by 0 bases; bases with no gene match: 9. The CDR3 consists of 15 residues. Germline V CDR1 and CDR2: GTSNPN, SVGIG (reference sequence). Written as DNA, the CDR3 is TGTGCCTGGAGTGTTAAGGGACTAGGGGCCTATGAGCAGTTCTTC. The encoded protein is CAWSVKGLGAYEQFF. Full variable domain (rest looked up from reference TRBV30 and TRBJ2-1): SQTIHQWPATLVQPVGSPLSLECTVEGTSNPNLYWYRQAAGRGLQLLFYSVGIGQISSEVPQNLSASRPQDRQFILSSKKLLLSDSGFYLCAWSVKGLGAYEQFFGPGTRLTVL.

This sequence joins TRBV9 and TRBJ2-1, with a tentative D call TRBD2 (5 bases). The CDR3 totals 15 residues. CDR1 SGDLS and CDR2 YYNGEE come from the germline V gene. Trimming stripped 0 bases from V and 5 bases from J, with 12 bases between. The chain's CDR3 is CASSVAPRGDNEQFF. CDR3 bases: TGTGCCAGCAGCGTAGCTCCTCGGGGAGACAATGAGCAGTTCTTC.

The rearrangement joins TRBV5-4 to TRBJ1-2; no reliable D call. Germline CDR1 SGHNT, CDR2 YYREEE (reference sequence). There are 13 residues in the CDR3. Trimming took off 0 bases at V and 4 bases at J, with 7 bases between the two ends. CDR3 nucleotides: TGTGCCAGCAGCTTGGAAGCGGCCTATGGCTACACCTTC. It encodes CASSLEAAYGYTF.

The chain uses TRBV6-4 and TRBJ2-4; TRBD2 agrees at 11 bases. Per the germline V gene, CDR1 is MRHNA and CDR2 is SNTAGT. Trimming at V came to 0 bases and at J to 6 bases, leaving 7 bases not matched to a gene. This CDR3 has 17 residues. The CDR3 bases are TGTGCCAGCAGTGACTCGGCTAGCGGGGGGCAGTTAAACATTCAGTACTTC. Protein sequence: CASSDSASGGQLNIQYF.